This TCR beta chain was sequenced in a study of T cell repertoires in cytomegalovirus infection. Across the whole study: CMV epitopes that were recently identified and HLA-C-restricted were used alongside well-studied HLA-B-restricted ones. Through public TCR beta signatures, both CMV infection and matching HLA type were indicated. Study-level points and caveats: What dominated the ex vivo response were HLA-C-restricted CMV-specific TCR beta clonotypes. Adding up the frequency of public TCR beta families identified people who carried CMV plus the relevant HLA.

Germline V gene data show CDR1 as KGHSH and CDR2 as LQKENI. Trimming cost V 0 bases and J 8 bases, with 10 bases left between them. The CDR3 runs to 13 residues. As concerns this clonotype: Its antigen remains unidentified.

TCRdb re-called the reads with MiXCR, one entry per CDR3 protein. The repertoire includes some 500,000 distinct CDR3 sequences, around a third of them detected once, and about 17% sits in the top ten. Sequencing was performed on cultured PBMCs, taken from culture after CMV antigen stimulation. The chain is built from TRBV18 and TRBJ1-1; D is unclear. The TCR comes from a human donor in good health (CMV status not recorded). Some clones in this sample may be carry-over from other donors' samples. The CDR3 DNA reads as TGTGCCAGCTCACCACCGGGCAGAAGGGAAGCTTTCTTT. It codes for CASSPPGRREAFF.